Listed below are T cell receptor beta chains from one sample, sequenced in a study of T cell responses to AZD1222 COVID-19 vaccine. Only in-frame clones appear in the TCRdb table, and some are missing; sequencing was by immunoSEQ multiplex PCR. The top ten hold approximately 3.3% of the sample, which has fewer than 150,000 clones, under 95% seen once. Sequencing used peripheral blood, obtained on day 0 of AZD1222 vaccination. The receptors were sampled from an adult in good health. CDR3s include the opening cysteine and the closing phenylalanine or tryptophan. A D gene is named only where the DNA matches it firmly. Size tells how often a clone was seen (once, few, many) or the class of an expanded clone, and some rows leave it out.

j_call d_call v_call clone_size cdr3_aa cdr3_nt
TRBJ1-5 TRBD1 TRBV29-1 . CSVAQGASPNQPQHF TGCAGCGTTGCCCAGGGGGCCAGCCCCAATCAGCCCCAGCATTTT
TRBJ1-1 . TRBV28 . CASSFPRDVDTEAFF TGTGCCAGCAGTTTTCCCAGGGATGTGGACACTGAAGCTTTCTTT
TRBJ1-1 TRBD1 TRBV28 . CASRPLEDRDDTEAFF TGTGCCAGCAGACCCTTGGAGGACAGGGACGACACTGAAGCTTTCTTT
TRBJ2-7 . TRBV7-2 . CASSPARSGAISYEQYF TGTGCCAGCAGTCCAGCGAGGTCCGGGGCCATCTCCTACGAGCAGTACTTC
TRBJ1-1 TRBD1 TRBV27 . CASTLGQGRMNTEAFF TGTGCCAGCACCCTCGGACAGGGTCGAATGAACACTGAAGCTTTCTTT
TRBJ1-4 . TRBV9 . CASSVGGVGGEKLFF TGTGCCAGCAGCGTAGGAGGGGTAGGGGGTGAAAAACTGTTTTTT
TRBJ2-3 . TRBV30 . CAHRKVGTDTQYF TGTGCCCATCGAAAGGTGGGCACAGATACGCAGTATTTT
TRBJ2-3 TRBD1 TRBV7-3 . CASSLSQGVTDTQYF TGTGCCAGCAGCTTAAGCCAGGGGGTTACAGATACGCAGTATTTT
TRBJ1-5 . TRBV20-1 . CSASGGYGNQPQHF TGCAGTGCTAGTGGAGGATACGGCAATCAGCCCCAGCATTTT
TRBJ1-4 TRBD1 TRBV5-8 . CASSSTGEKLFF TGTGCCAGCAGCTCGACAGGGGAGAAACTGTTTTTT
TRBJ1-6 . TRBV6-1 . CASSDRTQVSNSPLHF TGTGCCAGCAGTGATCGTACGCAGGTTTCTAATTCACCCCTCCACTTT
TRBJ1-6 TRBD1 TRBV3-1/TRBV3-2 . CASSQGTGNSPLHF TGTGCCAGCAGCCAAGGGACAGGGAATTCACCCCTCCACTTT
TRBJ2-7 TRBD1 TRBV11-1 . CASSLTGAEQYF TGTGCCAGCAGCTTAACAGGGGCCGAGCAGTACTTC
TRBJ1-2 . TRBV5-6 . CASSLGSARRYGYTF TGTGCCAGCAGCTTGGGAAGCGCCCGACGGTATGGCTACACCTTC
TRBJ2-7 . TRBV4-2 . CASSHGDDPKGYEQYF TGTGCCAGCAGCCATGGGGACGATCCGAAGGGGTACGAGCAGTACTTC
TRBJ2-7 TRBD1 TRBV28 . CASSLARGLYF TGTGCCAGCAGCCTAGCCAGGGGGCTTTACTTC
TRBJ1-2 TRBD1 TRBV6-5 . CASRPGTGNYGYTF TGTGCCAGCCGTCCCGGGACAGGCAACTATGGCTACACCTTC
TRBJ2-5 . TRBV28 . CASSFQAITETQYF TGTGCCAGCAGTTTCCAGGCCATTACAGAGACCCAGTACTTC
TRBJ2-2 . TRBV2 . CASSEALKASANTGELFF TGTGCCAGCAGTGAAGCGCTAAAGGCGAGCGCGAACACCGGGGAGCTGTTTTTT
TRBJ1-5 . TRBV15 few CATSREERGSGQPQHF TGTGCCACCAGCAGAGAGGAGCGGGGAAGCGGTCAGCCCCAGCATTTT
TRBJ2-4 . TRBV29-1 . CSVVWGPSADIQYF TGCAGCGTTGTGTGGGGTCCCTCAGCGGACATTCAGTACTTC
TRBJ2-7 . TRBV27 few CASSHGLVSGLEQYF TGTGCCAGCAGTCACGGACTCGTATCAGGGCTCGAGCAGTACTTC
TRBJ2-5 . TRBV2 few CASSPNRDEETQYF TGTGCCAGCAGCCCGAACAGAGATGAAGAGACCCAGTACTTC
TRBJ1-1 . TRBV6-4 once CASRTSRMNTEAFF TGTGCCAGCAGAACAAGTAGAATGAACACTGAAGCTTTCTTT
TRBJ1-6 . TRBV6-4 . CASSSYYNSPLHF TGTGCCAGCAGTTCCTACTATAATTCACCCCTCCACTTT
TRBJ1-4 . TRBV9 . CASSVGGTSTNEKLFF TGTGCCAGCAGCGTAGGAGGGACCTCAACTAATGAAAAACTGTTTTTT
TRBJ1-4 . TRBV30 . CAWRRITNEKLFF TGTGCCTGGAGACGGATAACTAATGAAAAACTGTTTTTT
TRBJ1-1 . TRBV18 . CASSPPSGGTEAFF TGTGCCAGCTCACCACCCTCGGGGGGGACTGAAGCTTTCTTT
TRBJ1-2 . TRBV29-1 . CSVEENYGYTF TGCAGCGTTGAAGAGAACTATGGCTACACCTTC
TRBJ2-2 TRBD1 TRBV5-1 . CASSDRTGNTGELFF TGCGCCAGCAGCGACCGGACAGGGAACACCGGGGAGCTGTTTTTT
TRBJ2-1 TRBD2 TRBV19 . CATGTSGYNEQFF TGTGCCACCGGGACTAGCGGTTACAATGAGCAGTTCTTC
TRBJ2-5 . TRBV14 . CASSQDRRETQYF TGTGCCAGCAGCCAAGACAGACGAGAGACCCAGTACTTC
TRBJ1-5 TRBD1 TRBV19 . CASSTDARTGGGNQPQHF TGTGCCAGTAGTACCGACGCCCGGACAGGGGGCGGCAATCAGCCCCAGCATTTT
TRBJ2-7 TRBD2 TRBV3-1/TRBV3-2 . CASSQGSSGRYEQYF TGTGCCAGCAGCCAAGGTTCGAGCGGGAGGTACGAGCAGTACTTC
TRBJ2-7 . TRBV3-1/TRBV3-2 . CASSQMGSLDLYEQYF TGTGCCAGCAGCCAAATGGGGTCCCTTGACCTCTACGAGCAGTACTTC
TRBJ2-7 . TRBV2 . CASSATYEQYF TGTGCCAGCAGCGCTACCTACGAGCAGTACTTC
TRBJ2-1 . TRBV5-1 . CASSLFVQTLYNEQFF TGCGCCAGCAGCTTATTTGTGCAGACCCTTTACAATGAGCAGTTCTTC
TRBJ2-2 TRBD2 TRBV2 few CASSEELAGTTGELFF TGTGCCAGCAGTGAAGAACTAGCGGGGACCACCGGGGAGCTGTTTTTT
TRBJ2-1 TRBD1 TRBV29-1 . CSAETGLNNEQFF TGCAGCGCCGAGACAGGGTTGAACAATGAGCAGTTCTTC
TRBJ1-3 TRBD1 TRBV7-2 . CASSPRQGGNTIYF TGTGCCAGCAGCCCCAGACAGGGTGGAAACACCATATATTTT
TRBJ1-1 . TRBV7-9 few CASSLSMNTEAFF TGTGCCAGCAGCTTAAGTATGAACACTGAAGCTTTCTTT
TRBJ1-6 TRBD1 TRBV5-1 . CASSRDSITFSPLHF TGCGCCAGCAGCCGGGACAGTATAACATTCTCACCCCTCCACTTT
TRBJ2-5 TRBD2 TRBV20-1 once CSASRSGARGETQYF TGCAGTGCTAGTCGGAGCGGGGCACGGGGAGAGACCCAGTACTTC
TRBJ1-1 . TRBV7-3 . CASSENSNTEAFF TGTGCCAGCAGCGAAAATTCGAACACTGAAGCTTTCTTT
TRBJ1-2 . TRBV2 . CASPSAPENGYTF TGTGCCAGCCCCTCCGCTCCAGAGAATGGCTACACCTTC
TRBJ1-1 . TRBV19 . CASSTTRSAEAFF TGTGCCAGTAGTACGACCAGATCCGCTGAAGCTTTCTTT
TRBJ2-2 . TRBV28 . CASSLSGGTVVGELFF TGTGCCAGCAGTTTATCGGGCGGTACAGTGGTCGGGGAGCTGTTTTTT
TRBJ1-1 . TRBV18 . CASSRNEVSNTEAFF TGTGCCAGCTCACGAAATGAGGTTTCGAACACTGAAGCTTTCTTT